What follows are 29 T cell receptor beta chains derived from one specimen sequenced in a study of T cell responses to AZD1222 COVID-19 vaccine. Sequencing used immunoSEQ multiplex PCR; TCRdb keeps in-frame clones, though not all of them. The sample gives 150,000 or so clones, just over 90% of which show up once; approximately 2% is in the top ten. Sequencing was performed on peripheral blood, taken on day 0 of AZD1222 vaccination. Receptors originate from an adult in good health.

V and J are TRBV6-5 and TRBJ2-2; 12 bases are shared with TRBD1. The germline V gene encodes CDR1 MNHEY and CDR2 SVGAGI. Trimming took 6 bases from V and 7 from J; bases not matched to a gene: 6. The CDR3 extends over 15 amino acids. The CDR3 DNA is TGTGCCAGCAGCCGGGACAGGGGGCGTAGCGGGGAGCTGTTTTTT. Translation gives CASSRDRGRSGELFF.

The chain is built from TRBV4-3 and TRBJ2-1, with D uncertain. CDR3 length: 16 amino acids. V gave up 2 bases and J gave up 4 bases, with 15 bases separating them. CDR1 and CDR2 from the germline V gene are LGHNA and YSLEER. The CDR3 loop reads CASSQTPNLQYNEQFF. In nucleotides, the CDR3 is TGCGCCAGCAGCCAAACCCCCAATCTCCAGTACAATGAGCAGTTCTTC.

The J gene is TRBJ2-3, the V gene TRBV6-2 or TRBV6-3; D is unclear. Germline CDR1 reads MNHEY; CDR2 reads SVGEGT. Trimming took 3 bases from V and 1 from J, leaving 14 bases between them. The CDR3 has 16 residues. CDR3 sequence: CASSYRQAAGTDTQYF. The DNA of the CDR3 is TGTGCCAGCAGTTATCGGCAGGCGGCAGGCACAGATACGCAGTATTTT.

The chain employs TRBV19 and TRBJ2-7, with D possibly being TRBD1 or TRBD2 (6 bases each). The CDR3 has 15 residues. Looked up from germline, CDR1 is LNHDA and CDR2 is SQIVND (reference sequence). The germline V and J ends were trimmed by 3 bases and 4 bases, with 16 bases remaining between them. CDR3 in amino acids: CASSIGPGAGYEQYF. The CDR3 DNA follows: TGTGCCAGTAGTATTGGGCCGGGGGCTGGGTACGAGCAGTACTTC.

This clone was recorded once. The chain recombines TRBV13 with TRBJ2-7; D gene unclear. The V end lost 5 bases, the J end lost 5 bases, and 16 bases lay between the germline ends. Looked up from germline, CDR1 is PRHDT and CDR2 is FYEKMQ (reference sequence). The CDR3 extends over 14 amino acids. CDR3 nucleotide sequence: TGTGCCAGCAGCACGGGCCCTACCCCTGACGAGCAGTACTTC. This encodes CASSTGPTPDEQYF. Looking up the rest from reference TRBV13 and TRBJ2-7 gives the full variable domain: AAGVIQSPRHLIKEKRETATLKCYPIPRHDTVYWYQQGPGQDPQFLISFYEKMQSDKGSIPDRFSAQQFSDYHSELNMSSLELGDSALYFCASSTGPTPDEQYFGPGTRLTVT.

The chain's CDR3 is CASSLGSGDGYTF. DNA of the CDR3: TGTGCCAGCAGTTTAGGAAGTGGAGATGGCTACACCTTC. This sequence joins TRBV27 and TRBJ1-2; D call uncertain. The CDR3 spans 13 residues. CDR1 is MNHEY and CDR2 is SMNVEV in the germline V gene (reference sequence). The ends were cut back, 2 bases at V and 6 bases at J, with 10 bases in the middle.

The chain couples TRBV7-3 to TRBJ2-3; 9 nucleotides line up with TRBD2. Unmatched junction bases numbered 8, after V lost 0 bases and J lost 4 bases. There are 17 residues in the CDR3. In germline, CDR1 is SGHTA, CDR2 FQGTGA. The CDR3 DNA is TGTGCCAGCAGCTTAACGGCTAGCGGGGCAGGCCCAGATACGCAGTATTTT. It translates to CASSLTASGAGPDTQYF.

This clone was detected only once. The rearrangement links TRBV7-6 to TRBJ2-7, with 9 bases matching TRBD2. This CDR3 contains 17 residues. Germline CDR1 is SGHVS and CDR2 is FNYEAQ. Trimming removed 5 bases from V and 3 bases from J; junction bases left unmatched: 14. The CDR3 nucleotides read TGTGCCAGCAGCCGAGGTACGCTAGCGGGGAGTGTCTACGAGCAGTACTTC. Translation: CASSRGTLAGSVYEQYF.

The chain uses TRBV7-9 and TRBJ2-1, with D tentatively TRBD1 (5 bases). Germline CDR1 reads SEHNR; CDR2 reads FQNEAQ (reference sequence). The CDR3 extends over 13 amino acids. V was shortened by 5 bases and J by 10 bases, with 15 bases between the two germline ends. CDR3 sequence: CASSHPGAGEQFF. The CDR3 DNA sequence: TGTGCCAGCAGCCACCCTGGTGCAGGGGAGCAGTTCTTC.

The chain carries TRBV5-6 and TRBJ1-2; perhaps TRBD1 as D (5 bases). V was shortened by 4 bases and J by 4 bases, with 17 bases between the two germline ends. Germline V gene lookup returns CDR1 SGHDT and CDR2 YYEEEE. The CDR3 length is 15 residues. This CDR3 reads CASSEVRGWGYGYTF. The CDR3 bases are TGTGCCAGCAGCGAGGTTAGGGGCTGGGGCTATGGCTACACCTTC.

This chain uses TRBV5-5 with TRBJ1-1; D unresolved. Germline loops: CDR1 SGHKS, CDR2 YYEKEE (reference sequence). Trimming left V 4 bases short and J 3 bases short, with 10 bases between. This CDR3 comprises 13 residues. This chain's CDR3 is CASSPGGDTEAFF. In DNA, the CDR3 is TGTGCCAGCAGCCCCGGAGGAGACACTGAAGCTTTCTTT.

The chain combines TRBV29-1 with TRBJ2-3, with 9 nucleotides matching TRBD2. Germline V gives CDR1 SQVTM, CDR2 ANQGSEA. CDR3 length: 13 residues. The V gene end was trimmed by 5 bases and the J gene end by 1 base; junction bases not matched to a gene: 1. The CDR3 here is CSVIAGGTDTQYF. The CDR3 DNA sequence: TGCAGCGTTATAGCGGGGGGCACAGATACGCAGTATTTT.

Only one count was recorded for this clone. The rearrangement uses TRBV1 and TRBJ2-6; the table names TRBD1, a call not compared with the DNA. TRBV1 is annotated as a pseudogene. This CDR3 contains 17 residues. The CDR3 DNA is TGCACCAGCAGCCAAGAACCCCCCAGCTCTGGGGCCAACGTCCTGACTTTC. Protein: CTSSQEPPSSGANVLTF.

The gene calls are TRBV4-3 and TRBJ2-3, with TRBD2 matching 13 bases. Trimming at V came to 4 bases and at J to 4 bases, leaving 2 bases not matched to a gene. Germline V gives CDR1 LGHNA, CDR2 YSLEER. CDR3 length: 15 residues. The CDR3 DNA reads TGCGCCAGCAGCCGTGGACTAGCGGGGGCAGATACGCAGTATTTT. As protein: CASSRGLAGADTQYF.

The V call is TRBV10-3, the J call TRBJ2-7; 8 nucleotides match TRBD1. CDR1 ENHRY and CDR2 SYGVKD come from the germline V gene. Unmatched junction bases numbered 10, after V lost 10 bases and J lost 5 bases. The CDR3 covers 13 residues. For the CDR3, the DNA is TGTGCCACCCTAACAGGGGGTGATGACGAGCAGTACTTC. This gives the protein CATLTGGDDEQYF.

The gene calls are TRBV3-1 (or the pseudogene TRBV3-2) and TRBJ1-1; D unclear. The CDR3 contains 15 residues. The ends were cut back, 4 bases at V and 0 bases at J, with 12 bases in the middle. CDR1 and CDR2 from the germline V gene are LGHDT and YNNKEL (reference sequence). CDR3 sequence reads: CASSLPGFMNTEAFF. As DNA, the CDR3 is TGTGCCAGCAGCCTCCCAGGTTTCATGAACACTGAAGCTTTCTTT.

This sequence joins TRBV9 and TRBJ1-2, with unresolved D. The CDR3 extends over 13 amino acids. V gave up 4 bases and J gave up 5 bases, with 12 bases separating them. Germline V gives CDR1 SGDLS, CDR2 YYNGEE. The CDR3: CASSPMAGYGYTF. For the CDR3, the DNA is TGTGCCAGCAGCCCCATGGCGGGTTATGGCTACACCTTC. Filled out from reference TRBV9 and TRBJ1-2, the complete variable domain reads DSGVTQTPKHLITATGQRVTLRCSPRSGDLSVYWYQQSLDQGLQFLIQYYNGEERAKGNILERFSAQQFPDLHSELNLSSLELGDSALYFCASSPMAGYGYTFGSGTRLTVV.

The CDR3: CASSAYRIPGNTIYF. CDR3 nucleotide sequence: TGTGCCAGCAGCGCCTACAGGATCCCTGGAAACACCATATATTTT. The V and J genes are TRBV9 and TRBJ1-3; weak D call: TRBD1 (5 bases). This CDR3 has 15 residues. The ends were cut back, 3 bases at V and 2 bases at J, with 12 bases in the middle. Germline-derived CDR1 and CDR2 are SGDLS and YYNGEE.

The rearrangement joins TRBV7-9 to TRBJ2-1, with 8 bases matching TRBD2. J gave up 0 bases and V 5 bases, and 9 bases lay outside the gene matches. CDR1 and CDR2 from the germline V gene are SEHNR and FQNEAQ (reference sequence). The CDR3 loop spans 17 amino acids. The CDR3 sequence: CASSRLSGTSSYNEQFF. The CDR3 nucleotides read TGTGCCAGCAGCCGATTATCCGGGACTAGCTCCTACAATGAGCAGTTCTTC. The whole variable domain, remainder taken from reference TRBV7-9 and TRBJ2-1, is DTGVSQNPRHKITKRGQNVTFRCDPISEHNRLYWYRQTLGQGPEFLTYFQNEAQLEKSRLLSDRFSAERPKGSFSTLEIQRTEQGDSAMYLCASSRLSGTSSYNEQFFGPGTRLTVL.

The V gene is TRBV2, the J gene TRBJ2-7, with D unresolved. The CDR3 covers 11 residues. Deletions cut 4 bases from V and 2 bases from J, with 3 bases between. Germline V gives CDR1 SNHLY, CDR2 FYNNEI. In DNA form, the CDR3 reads TGTGCCAGCAGTGGACCCTACGAGCAGTACTTC. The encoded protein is CASSGPYEQYF.

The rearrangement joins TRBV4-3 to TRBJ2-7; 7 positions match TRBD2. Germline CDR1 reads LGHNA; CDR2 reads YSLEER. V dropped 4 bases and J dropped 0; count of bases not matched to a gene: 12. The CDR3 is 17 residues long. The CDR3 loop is CASSRDLLAESSYEQYF. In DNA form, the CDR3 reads TGCGCCAGCAGCCGGGATCTTCTAGCGGAGAGCTCCTACGAGCAGTACTTC.

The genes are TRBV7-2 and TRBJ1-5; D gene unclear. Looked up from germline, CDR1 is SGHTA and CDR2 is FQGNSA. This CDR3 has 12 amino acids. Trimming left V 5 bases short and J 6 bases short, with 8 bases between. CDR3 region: CASSPPGQPQHF. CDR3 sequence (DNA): TGTGCCAGCAGCCCGCCCGGTCAGCCCCAGCATTTT. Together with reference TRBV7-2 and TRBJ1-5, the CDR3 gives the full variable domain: GAGVSQSPSNKVTEKGKDVELRCDPISGHTALYWYRQSLGQGLEFLIYFQGNSAPDKSGLPSDRFSAERTGGSVSTLTIQRTQQEDSAVYLCASSPPGQPQHFGDGTRLSIL.

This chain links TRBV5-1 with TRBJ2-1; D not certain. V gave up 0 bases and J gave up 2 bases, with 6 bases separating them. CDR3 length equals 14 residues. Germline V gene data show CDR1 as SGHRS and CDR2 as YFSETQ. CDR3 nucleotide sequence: TGCGCCAGCAGCTTGGATACGACCTACAATGAGCAGTTCTTC. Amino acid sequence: CASSLDTTYNEQFF. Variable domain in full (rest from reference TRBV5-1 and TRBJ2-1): KAGVTQTPRYLIKTRGQQVTLSCSPISGHRSVSWYQQTPGQGLQFLFEYFSETQRNKGNFPGRFSGRQFSNSRSEMNVSTLELGDSALYLCASSLDTTYNEQFFGPGTRLTVL.

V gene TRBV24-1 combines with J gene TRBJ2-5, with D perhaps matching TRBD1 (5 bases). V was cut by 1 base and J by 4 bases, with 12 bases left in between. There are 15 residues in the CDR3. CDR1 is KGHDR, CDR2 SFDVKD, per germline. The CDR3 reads CATSDLGRDRETQYF. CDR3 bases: TGTGCCACCAGTGATTTAGGCAGGGATAGAGAGACCCAGTACTTC.

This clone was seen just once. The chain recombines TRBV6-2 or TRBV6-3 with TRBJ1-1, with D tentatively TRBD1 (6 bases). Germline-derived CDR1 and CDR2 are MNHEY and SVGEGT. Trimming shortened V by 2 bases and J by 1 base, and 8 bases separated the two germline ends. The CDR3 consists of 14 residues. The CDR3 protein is CASSYPRGNTEAFF. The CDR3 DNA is TGTGCCAGCAGTTACCCCAGGGGGAACACTGAAGCTTTCTTT.

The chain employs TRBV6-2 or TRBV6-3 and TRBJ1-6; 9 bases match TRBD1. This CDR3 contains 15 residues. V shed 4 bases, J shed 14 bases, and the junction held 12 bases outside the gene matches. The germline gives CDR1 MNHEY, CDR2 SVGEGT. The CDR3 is CASSLTGQGVYTLHF. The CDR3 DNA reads TGTGCCAGCAGTTTGACGGGACAGGGTGTATATACCCTCCACTTT.

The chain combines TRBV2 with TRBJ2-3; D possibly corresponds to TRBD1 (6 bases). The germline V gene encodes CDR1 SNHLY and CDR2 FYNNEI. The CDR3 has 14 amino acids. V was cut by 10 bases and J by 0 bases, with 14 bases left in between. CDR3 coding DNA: TGTGCCAACTCACAGGGTCCTAGCACAGATACGCAGTATTTT. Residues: CANSQGPSTDTQYF.

The CDR3 DNA follows: TGTGCCAGCAGCTTATTGCCGGGGGGCGGTGGCACCGGGGAGCTGTTTTTT. It translates to CASSLLPGGGGTGELFF. This rearrangement joins TRBV7-2 to TRBJ2-2; D possibly corresponds to TRBD2 (7 bases). CDR3 length: 17 residues. Germline CDR1 is SGHTA and CDR2 is FQGNSA. The V end was cut by 2 bases, the J end by 4 bases, with 17 bases between.

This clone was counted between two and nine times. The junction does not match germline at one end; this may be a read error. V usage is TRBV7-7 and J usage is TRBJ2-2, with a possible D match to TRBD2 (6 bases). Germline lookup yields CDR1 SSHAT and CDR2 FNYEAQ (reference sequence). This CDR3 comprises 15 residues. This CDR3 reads CASTPSRELTGELFF. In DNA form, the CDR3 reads TGTGCTAGCACTCCGAGCCGGGAGCTCACCGGGGAGCTGTTTTTT.